Listed below are T cell receptor beta chains from one sample, sequenced in a study of blood T cells in healthy people across ages. MiXCR, applied by TCRdb to the 5' RACE reads, yields one record per CDR3 protein. The sample lists about 1,600,000 distinct CDR3 sequences, around 42% occurring once. The sequenced material came from blood. These receptors all come from a woman between 18 and 29 years old in good health. CDR3s include the opening cysteine and the closing phenylalanine or tryptophan. Rows may omit the clone size; those that give it use once, few, many or a size class.

TRBJ1-4 TRBV4-2 16 few CASSQASTATNEKLFF
TRBJ2-2 TRBV28 16 . CASSFVRGGPTGELFF
TRBJ2-5 TRBV7-2 17 . CASSLEAGTSPNNEQYF
TRBJ2-1 TRBV6-2/TRBV6-3 17 . CASSRPQRENPYNEQFF
TRBJ1-6 TRBV20-1 14 once CSASLGQNNSPLHF
TRBJ2-1 TRBV4-2 20 . CASSQDQGLAGLPSYNEQFF
TRBJ2-1 TRBV11-2 15 . CASSPSWVSYNEQFF
TRBJ1-1 TRBV20-1 13 . CSARDVSNTEAFF
TRBJ2-3 TRBV4-2 17 . CASSQGGRGAKTDTQYF
TRBJ2-1 TRBV4-1 18 . CASSQEASGGACANEQFF
TRBJ2-1 TRBV20-1 11 . CSARGSDEQFF
TRBJ2-2 TRBV12-3/TRBV12-4 11 . CASTISGELFF
TRBJ2-2 TRBV12-3/TRBV12-4 17 . CASSFGSWESNTGELFF
TRBJ1-2 TRBV5-1 15 . CASSFVSRNNYGYTF
TRBJ2-3 TRBV7-9 18 . CASTPSSGPRWGTDTQYF
TRBJ1-4 TRBV29-1 15 few CSALGQVSTNEKLFF
TRBJ1-4 TRBV4-1 15 . CASRRTGTNAEKLFF
TRBJ2-7 TRBV4-2 17 . CASSQDWTSGISYEQYF
TRBJ2-1 TRBV5-1 16 few CASSSGGRGGYNEQFF
TRBJ1-2 TRBV28 14 . CASSLKNVGYGYTF
TRBJ2-7 TRBV9 16 . CASSVESAAYSYEQYF
TRBJ2-4 TRBV12-3/TRBV12-4 15 few CASSLSSGSKNIQYF
TRBJ2-7 TRBV2 13 once CASSPGTINEQYF
TRBJ2-7 TRBV7-9 17 few CASSALLVAGGTYEQYF
TRBJ2-3 TRBV20-1 15 . CSARLAGGPTDTQYF
. TRBV21-1 15 . CASTKRADHYNEQYF
TRBJ2-6 TRBV24-1 17 few CATAPSEGPPGANVLTF
TRBJ1-1 TRBV10-3 17 few CAISKNRDRGRNTEAFF
TRBJ2-3 TRBV7-9 17 few CASSAYRATDSTDTQYF
TRBJ2-4 TRBV20-1 13 few CSAREAGRDIQYF
TRBJ2-1 TRBV18 16 . CASSPGWDRGSNEQFF
TRBJ2-1 TRBV3-1 15 . CASSQLRTSGKGQFF
TRBJ2-5 TRBV5-1 16 . CASKSGRHLSRETQYF
TRBJ2-3 TRBV4-1 17 . CASSQDLLAGGTDTQYF
TRBJ1-1 TRBV7-8 15 . CASSLVAGPYTEAFF
TRBJ1-2 TRBV12-3/TRBV12-4 16 . CASGKGPGGEAYGYTF
TRBJ2-1 TRBV6-5 15 . CASRLDPSRHNEQFF
TRBJ2-7 TRBV5-1 16 few CASSPRSTGGSYEQYF
TRBJ2-1 TRBV20-1 16 many CSARDVAKDTYNEQFF
TRBJ1-2 TRBV27 16 . CASSLSTGISNYGYTF
TRBJ2-7 TRBV20-1 13 . CSARLSGAYEQYF
TRBJ1-2 TRBV5-1 15 . CASSLSTDRGGGYTF
TRBJ1-5 TRBV20-1 13 . CSASGQRNQPQHF
TRBJ2-1 TRBV20-1 14 . CSASQRGGYNEQFF
TRBJ2-1 TRBV29-1 13 . CSVEWGEWDEQFF
TRBJ2-7 TRBV3-1 14 . CASSDGQGVVEQYF
TRBJ2-5 TRBV20-1 13 . CSARRLAAETQYF
TRBJ2-7 TRBV5-1 16 . CASSLDGGSRGYEQYF
TRBJ2-2 TRBV12-3/TRBV12-4 12 once CASSTVSRELFF